This T cell receptor (beta chain) derives from a study of T cell repertoires in cytomegalovirus infection. Study at large: Public TCR beta signatures marked donors with CMV infection and the matching HLA.

Study-level points and caveats: The ex vivo response showed dominance by HLA-C-restricted CMV-specific TCR beta clonotypes. Frequencies of public TCR beta families were cumulated, and this identified carriers of CMV plus the relevant HLA.

This clonotype came up a few times. Its antigen is unknown. TCRdb reprocessed the reads with MiXCR, giving one entry per CDR3 protein. This table holds fewer than 350,000 distinct CDR3 sequences, about a sixth found once. The germline gives CDR1 SGHTA, CDR2 FQGNSA. V lost 0 bases, J lost 1 base, and 4 bases stayed unmatched. This CDR3 has 16 amino acids. The source is a human donor in good health (CMV status not recorded). Some clones in this sample may be carry-over from other donors' samples. Sequencing was done on a sample of PBMCs. The chain uses TRBV7-2 and TRBJ2-5; 8 bases match TRBD2. The DNA for the CDR3 is TGTGCCAGCAGCTTAGCGCCGGGGGGGCCCCAAGAGACCCAGTACTTC. Its translation is CASSLAPGGPQETQYF.